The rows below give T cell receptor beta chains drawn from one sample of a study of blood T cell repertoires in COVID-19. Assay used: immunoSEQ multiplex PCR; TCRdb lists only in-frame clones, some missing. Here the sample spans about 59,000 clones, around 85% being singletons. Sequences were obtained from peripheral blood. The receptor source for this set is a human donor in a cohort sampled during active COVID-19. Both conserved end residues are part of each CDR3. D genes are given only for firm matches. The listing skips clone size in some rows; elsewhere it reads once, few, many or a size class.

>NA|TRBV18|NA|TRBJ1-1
TGTGCCAGCTCACCACAGGGGATGAACACTGAAGCTTTCTTT
CASSPQGMNTEAFF
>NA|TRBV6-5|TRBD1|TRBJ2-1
TGTGCCAGCAGCCGTGAGGGGGCTTACAATGAGCAGTTCTTC
CASSREGAYNEQFF
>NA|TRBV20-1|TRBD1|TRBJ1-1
TGCAGTGCTAGTATCGTCAGGGGGCGTACTGAAGCTTTCTTT
CSASIVRGRTEAFF
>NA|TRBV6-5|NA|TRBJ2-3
TGTGCCAGCATGAGGTCAAATACGCAGTATTTT
CASMRSNTQYF
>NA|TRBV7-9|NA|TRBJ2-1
TGTGCCAGCAGCTCCTCCGGGACACCGGGAGAGCAGTTCTTC
CASSSSGTPGEQFF
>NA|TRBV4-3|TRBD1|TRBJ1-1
TGCGCCAGCAGCCAGAGACAGGGGGAAACCACTGAAGCTTTCTTT
CASSQRQGETTEAFF
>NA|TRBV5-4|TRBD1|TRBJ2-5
TGTGCCAGCAGCTCCAGGGGGCGTGAGACCCAGTACTTC
CASSSRGRETQYF
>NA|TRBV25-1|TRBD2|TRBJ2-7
TGTGCCAGCAGTGAATCCCCAATTGTTAGCGGGAGTGGAGAGCAGTACTTC
CASSESPIVSGSGEQYF
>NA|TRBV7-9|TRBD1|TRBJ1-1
TGTGCCAGTCAGGGGGCGGTGGTCACTGAAGCTTTCTTT
CASQGAVVTEAFF
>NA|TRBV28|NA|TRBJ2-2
TGTGCCAGCCTTAGTCGACAGACCCACACCGGGGAGCTGTTTTTT
CASLSRQTHTGELFF
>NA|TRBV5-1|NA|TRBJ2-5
TGCGCCAGCAGCTTTAGCGCCAGCCAAGAGACCCAGTACTTC
CASSFSASQETQYF
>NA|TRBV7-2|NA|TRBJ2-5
TGTGCCGGAGCGCCCAGCCACCAAGAGACCCAGTACTTC
CAGAPSHQETQYF
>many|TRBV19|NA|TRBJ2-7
TGTGCCAGTAGTATAGTCTCAACTAGCTTTCCCTACGAGCAGTACTTC
CASSIVSTSFPYEQYF
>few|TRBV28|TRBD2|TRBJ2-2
TGTGCCAGCAGAGGGGCGGGAGGGGCTCCTAAAGAGCTGTTTTTT
CASRGAGGAPKELFF
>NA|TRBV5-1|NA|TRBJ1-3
TGCGCCAGCAGCTTGGGGACAGACACCATATATTTT
CASSLGTDTIYF
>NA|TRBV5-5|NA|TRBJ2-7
TGTGCCAGCAGCTTATCGAGGGTAGGGATGAGCTCCTACGAGCAGTACTTC
CASSLSRVGMSSYEQYF
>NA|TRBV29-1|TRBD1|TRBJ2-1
TGCAGCGTCGGACAGGGGTTGAGCTACAATGAGCAGTTCTTC
CSVGQGLSYNEQFF
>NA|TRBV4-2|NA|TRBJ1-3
TGTGCCAGCAGTCCAGTACGGAGCTCTGGAAACACCATATATTTT
CASSPVRSSGNTIYF
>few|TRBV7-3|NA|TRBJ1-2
TGTGCCAGCAGCCCCGATGGAGGGCGTCCTCTTTTC
CASSPDGGRPLF
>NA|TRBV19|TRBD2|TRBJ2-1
TGTGCCAGCGGGAGGACTAGCGGGAGTTTAGGTGAGCAGTTCTTC
CASGRTSGSLGEQFF
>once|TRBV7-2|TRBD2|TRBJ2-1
TGTGCCAGCAGCTTAACTAGCGGGAGGATAAATGAGCAGTTCTTC
CASSLTSGRINEQFF
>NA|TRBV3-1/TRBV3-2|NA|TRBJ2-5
TGTGCCAGCAGCCAAGAGTTCCGCGGAGAGACCCAGTACTTC
CASSQEFRGETQYF
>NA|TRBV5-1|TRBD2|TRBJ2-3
TGCGCCAGCAGCCTACGACTAGCGGGGCCCACAGATACGCAGTATTTT
CASSLRLAGPTDTQYF
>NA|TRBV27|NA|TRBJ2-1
TGTGCCAGCAGCCAGGGAAAAAATGAGCAGTTCTTC
CASSQGKNEQFF
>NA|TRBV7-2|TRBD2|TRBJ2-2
TGTGCCAGCAGCTTAAGGGGTATAGCGGGAGTAAACACCGGGGAGCTGTTTTTT
CASSLRGIAGVNTGELFF
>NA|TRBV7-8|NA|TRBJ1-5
TGTGCCAGCAGCTTAGCCTTTCGGAGTAGCAATCAGCCCCAGCATTTT
CASSLAFRSSNQPQHF
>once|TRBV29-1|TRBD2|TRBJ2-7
TGCAGCGTTGAGGGGGGGGGAGGAGAGCAGTACTTC
CSVEGGGGEQYF
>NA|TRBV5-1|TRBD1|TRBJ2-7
TGCGCCAGCAGCTACGCCCCGGGACAGGGGTACGAGCAGTACTTC
CASSYAPGQGYEQYF
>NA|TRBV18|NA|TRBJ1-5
TGTGCCAGCTCACCGGGTGGAGATCAGCCCCAGCATTTT
CASSPGGDQPQHF
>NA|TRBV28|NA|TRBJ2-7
TGTGCCAGCAGTCCCCCGGGAGATTTAACCTACGAGCAGTACTTC
CASSPPGDLTYEQYF
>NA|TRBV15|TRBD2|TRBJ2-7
TGTGCCACCAGCAGAGAACAGACTAGCGGTCCCTACGAGCAGTACTTC
CATSREQTSGPYEQYF
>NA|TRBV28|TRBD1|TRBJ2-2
TGTGCCAGCAGTTTATCACAGGGGGGAACCGGGGAGCTGTTTTTT
CASSLSQGGTGELFF
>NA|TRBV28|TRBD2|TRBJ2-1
TGTGCCAGCAGTGGATTGGGGCTAGCGGGCTACTACAATGAGCAGTTCTTC
CASSGLGLAGYYNEQFF
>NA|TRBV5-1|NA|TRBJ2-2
TGCGCCAGCAGAAACAGGGACACCGGGGAGCTGTTTTTT
CASRNRDTGELFF
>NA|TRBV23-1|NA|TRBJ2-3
TGCGCCAGCAGTCAAAACCCGCGGGGGCGTACAGATACGCAGTATTTT
CASSQNPRGRTDTQYF
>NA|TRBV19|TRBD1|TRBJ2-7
TGTGCCAGTAGATGGACGACAGGGGGCCTCTACGAGCAGTACTTC
CASRWTTGGLYEQYF
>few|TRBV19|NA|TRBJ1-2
TGTGCCAGTAGCCTTGATACAGGGTCTAGCTATGGCTACACCTTC
CASSLDTGSSYGYTF
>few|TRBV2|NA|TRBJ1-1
TGTGCCAGCAGAGACACAGGGCATCCGAACACTGAAGCTTTCTTT
CASRDTGHPNTEAFF
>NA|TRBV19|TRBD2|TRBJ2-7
TGTGCCAGCCATACCTCGGGGGGTACGTTAGACGAGCAGTACTTC
CASHTSGGTLDEQYF
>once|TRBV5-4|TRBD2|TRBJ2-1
TGTGCCAGCAGCTTGGTGGGACTAGCGGACCTTGGGAACTACAATGAGCAGTTCTTC
CASSLVGLADLGNYNEQFF
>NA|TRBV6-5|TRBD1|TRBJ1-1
TGTGCCAGCAGCCCCGGGACAGGGTACACTGAAGCTTTCTTT
CASSPGTGYTEAFF
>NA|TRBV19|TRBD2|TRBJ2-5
TGTGCCAGCCGGACTAGCGGGGGACGGGAGACCCAGTACTTC
CASRTSGGRETQYF
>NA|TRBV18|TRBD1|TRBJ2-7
TGTGCCAGCTCAGATACAGGGGGCGCGAGAGGGGAGCAGTACTTC
CASSDTGGARGEQYF
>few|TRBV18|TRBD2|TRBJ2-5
TGTGCCAGCTCACCGGGACTAGCGGGAGAAGAGACCCAGTACTTC
CASSPGLAGEETQYF
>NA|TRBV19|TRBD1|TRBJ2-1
TGTGCCAGTACTACACAGGGGACGCAGTTCTTC
CASTTQGTQFF
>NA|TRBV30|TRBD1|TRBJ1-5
TGTGCCTGGGACAGGGGATATAGCAATCAGCCCCAGCATTTT
CAWDRGYSNQPQHF
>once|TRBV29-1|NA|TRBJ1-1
TGCAGCGTTGGTGGGCCTGAAGCTTTCTTT
CSVGGPEAFF
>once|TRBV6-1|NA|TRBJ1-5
TGTGCCAGCAGTGAAGGGGCAAATCAGCCCCAGCATTTT
CASSEGANQPQHF
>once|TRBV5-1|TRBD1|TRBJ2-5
TGCGCCAGCAGCTGGGGACAGGGGACGAGGGCCCAGTACTTC
CASSWGQGTRAQYF
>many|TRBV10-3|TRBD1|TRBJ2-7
TGTGCCATCAGGGGGACAGTCGGCCCCTACGAGCAGTACTTC
CAIRGTVGPYEQYF